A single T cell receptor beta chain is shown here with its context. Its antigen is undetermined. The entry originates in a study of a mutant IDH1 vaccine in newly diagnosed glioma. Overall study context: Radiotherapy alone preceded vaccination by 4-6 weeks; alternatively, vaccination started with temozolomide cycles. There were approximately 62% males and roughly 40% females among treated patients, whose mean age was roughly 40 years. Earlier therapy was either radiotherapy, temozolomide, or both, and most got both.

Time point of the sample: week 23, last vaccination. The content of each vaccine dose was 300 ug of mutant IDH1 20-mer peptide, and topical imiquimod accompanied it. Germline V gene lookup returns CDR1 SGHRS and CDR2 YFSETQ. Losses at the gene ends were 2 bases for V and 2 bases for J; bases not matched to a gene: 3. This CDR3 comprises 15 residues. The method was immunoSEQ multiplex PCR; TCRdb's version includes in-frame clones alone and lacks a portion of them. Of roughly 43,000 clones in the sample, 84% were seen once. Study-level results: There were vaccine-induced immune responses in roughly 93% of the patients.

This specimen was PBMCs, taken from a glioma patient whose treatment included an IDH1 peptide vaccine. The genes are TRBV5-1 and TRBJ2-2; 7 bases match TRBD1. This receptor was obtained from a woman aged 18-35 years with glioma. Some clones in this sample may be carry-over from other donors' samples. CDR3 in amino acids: CASSFRQGNTGELFF. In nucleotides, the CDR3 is TGCGCCAGCAGCTTCCGACAGGGAAACACCGGGGAGCTGTTTTTT.